The 28 T cell receptor beta chains below were found in one sample sequenced in a study of control samples from healthy donors and cancer patients. The protocol was immunoSEQ multiplex PCR, while the TCRdb copy is restricted to in-frame clones and leaves out a portion. The sample consists of approximately 150,000 clones, roughly 92% of them appearing once. The sequencing input was blood. Receptor source: a woman aged 30 to 39 in good health.

The chain is built from TRBV27 and TRBJ2-7; D might be TRBD1 (6 bases). Germline CDR1 and CDR2: MNHEY and SMNVEV (reference sequence). The V end lost 6 bases, the J end lost 0 bases, and 15 bases lay between the germline ends. The CDR3 totals 15 residues. DNA for the CDR3: TGTGCCAGCAGCCCAGGACAGTTAAGCTCCTACGAGCAGTACTTC. It codes for CASSPGQLSSYEQYF.

The chain is built from TRBV6-1 and TRBJ1-5, with D possibly being TRBD1 (6 bases). Germline V gene sequence: CDR1 MNHNS, CDR2 SASEGT. With 2 bases removed from V and 6 bases from J, the gap between germline ends came to 14 bases. The CDR3 spans 15 residues. CDR3 loop: CASSERAEGGQPQHF. The CDR3 DNA reads TGTGCCAGCAGTGAAAGGGCAGAAGGGGGTCAGCCCCAGCATTTT.

The V call is TRBV6-6, the J call TRBJ2-2; D is undetermined. The germline V gene has CDR1 MNHNY and CDR2 SVGAGI (reference sequence). V dropped 4 bases and J dropped 4 bases, with 13 bases sitting between them. The CDR3 contains 15 residues. The CDR3, as DNA: TGTGCCAGCAGTTTTACCCCCACGCGCACCGGGGAGCTGTTTTTT. Translated: CASSFTPTRTGELFF.

The rearrangement uses TRBV6-1 and TRBJ2-2; unclear D gene. The germline V gene encodes CDR1 MNHNS and CDR2 SASEGT. This CDR3 comprises 13 residues. Trimming shortened V by 2 bases and J by 4 bases, and 5 bases separated the two germline ends. The CDR3 bases are TGTGCCAGCAGTGAACTTGGCACCGGGGAGCTGTTTTTT. This sequence encodes CASSELGTGELFF.

The rearrangement joins TRBV24-1 to TRBJ2-7; no reliable D call. Germline values: CDR1 KGHDR, CDR2 SFDVKD. CDR3 size: 15 residues. Deletions cut 2 bases from V and 4 bases from J, with 14 bases between. CDR3 region: CATSDSATLGYEQYF. CDR3 nucleotide sequence: TGTGCCACCAGTGATTCGGCTACCCTGGGATACGAGCAGTACTTC.

V usage is TRBV28 and J usage is TRBJ1-5, with 10 bases identical to TRBD1. V dropped 10 bases and J dropped 6; count of bases not matched to a gene: 9. This CDR3 is built from 14 residues. Germline V gives CDR1 MDHEN, CDR2 SYDVKM. CDR3 region: CATRETGGGQPQHF. CDR3 bases: TGTGCCACCAGGGAGACAGGGGGCGGTCAGCCCCAGCATTTT.

In its sample, this clone was seen once. This chain uses TRBV3-1 (or the pseudogene TRBV3-2) with TRBJ2-1, with 8 positions matching TRBD2. With 1 base clipped from V and 4 bases from J, the junction kept 9 bases outside the gene matches. The germline V gene encodes CDR1 LGHDT and CDR2 YNNKEL (reference sequence). The CDR3 is 17 residues long. CDR3 amino acids: CASSQARSGRGYNEQFF. DNA for the CDR3: TGTGCCAGCAGCCAAGCGAGATCCGGGAGGGGATACAATGAGCAGTTCTTC.

V is TRBV7-8 and J is TRBJ2-2; D gene uncertain. The CDR3 consists of 13 residues. The germline V gene has CDR1 SGHVS and CDR2 FQNEAQ. Trimming pared 2 bases from V and 4 bases from J, leaving 5 bases between. The CDR3 sequence: CASSLTPTGELFF. The CDR3 DNA sequence: TGTGCCAGCAGCTTAACACCCACCGGGGAGCTGTTTTTT.

This clone was picked up one time. The chain has TRBV4-2 and TRBJ2-3; perhaps TRBD2 as D (6 bases). The CDR3 spans 15 residues. Germline V gene lookup returns CDR1 LGHNA and CDR2 YNFKEQ. V was trimmed by 1 base and J by 0 bases, leaving 8 bases between them. The CDR3 DNA follows: TGTGCCAGCAGCCAAGCTAGCGTCAGCACAGATACGCAGTATTTT. Encoded protein: CASSQASVSTDTQYF.

The chain couples TRBV7-8 to TRBJ2-5; 7 bases are a match to TRBD1. This CDR3 contains 14 residues. J gave up 1 base and V 5 bases, and 4 bases lay outside the gene matches. CDR1 SGHVS and CDR2 FQNEAQ come from the germline V gene. The CDR3 sequence: CASSQGQLQETQYF. The CDR3 coding sequence is TGTGCCAGCAGCCAGGGACAGCTCCAAGAGACCCAGTACTTC.

A single count supports this clone. The chain carries TRBV5-6 and TRBJ2-7; tentatively, D is TRBD1 (6 bases). Germline V gene lookup returns CDR1 SGHDT and CDR2 YYEEEE. Trimming stripped 4 bases from V and 0 bases from J, with 14 bases between. The CDR3 sequence is 15 residues long. CDR3 sequence: CASSAPGQPSYEQYF. As DNA, the CDR3 is TGTGCCAGCAGCGCCCCCGGACAGCCCTCCTACGAGCAGTACTTC.

The J gene is TRBJ1-4, the V gene TRBV2; no firm D call. Germline lookup yields CDR1 SNHLY and CDR2 FYNNEI. The CDR3 covers 13 residues. With 7 bases removed from V and 0 bases from J, the gap between germline ends came to 6 bases. The CDR3 coding sequence is TGTGCCAGCATAGCCGCAACTAATGAAAAACTGTTTTTT. Residues: CASIAATNEKLFF.

The CDR3 nucleotides read TGTGCCAGCAGTTTCTCCCGGGGGGCTAATGAAAAACTGTTTTTT. Amino acid sequence: CASSFSRGANEKLFF. J is TRBJ1-4 and V is TRBV6-5; a possible D gene is TRBD1 (5 bases). Trimming removed 4 bases at V and 3 bases at J, with 12 bases between. The CDR3 covers 15 residues. Germline V gene lookup returns CDR1 MNHEY and CDR2 SVGAGI.

This clone has only one observation. The chain is built from TRBV9 and TRBJ2-5, with D tentatively TRBD1 (6 bases). Trimming stripped 0 bases from V and 2 bases from J, with 11 bases between. The CDR3 loop spans 15 amino acids. Germline values: CDR1 SGDLS, CDR2 YYNGEE. The CDR3 DNA reads TGTGCCAGCAGCGTAGAGGGACATACACAAGAGACCCAGTACTTC. Protein sequence: CASSVEGHTQETQYF.

The CDR3 coding sequence is TGTGCCAGCAGTGTAACAGCCACAGATACGCAGTATTTT. Amino acid sequence: CASSVTATDTQYF. The chain couples TRBV6-4 to TRBJ2-3; D gene ambiguous. V lost 4 bases, J lost 2 bases, and 7 bases lay in between. This CDR3 spans 13 amino acids. Germline CDR1 is MRHNA and CDR2 is SNTAGT.

The chain is built from TRBV6-5 and TRBJ1-5; D call uncertain. Germline V CDR1 and CDR2: MNHEY, SVGAGI. The V end was cut by 9 bases, the J end by 3 bases, with 9 bases between. The CDR3 has 12 amino acids. CDR3 bases: TGTGCCAGTAAAGGGCTCAATCAGCCCCAGCATTTT. Translation: CASKGLNQPQHF.

This chain uses TRBV7-9 with TRBJ2-1; D gene ambiguous. The germline CDR1 and CDR2 sequences are SEHNR and FQNEAQ (reference sequence). The CDR3 runs 14 residues. Deletions cut 0 bases from V and 4 bases from J, with 7 bases between. CDR3 DNA sequence: TGTGCCAGCAGCTTAGCGTCAGATTACAATGAGCAGTTCTTC. It yields the protein CASSLASDYNEQFF.

The chain links TRBV28 to TRBJ1-6; D uncertain. This CDR3 has 14 residues. Deletions cut 5 bases from V and 7 bases from J, with 12 bases between. The germline V gene has CDR1 MDHEN and CDR2 SYDVKM. The CDR3 loop is CASSTPGRNSPLHF. DNA for the CDR3: TGTGCCAGCAGTACACCGGGCCGAAATTCACCCCTCCACTTT. The full variable domain, completed using reference TRBV28 and TRBJ1-6, is DVKVTQSSRYLVKRTGEKVFLECVQDMDHENMFWYRQDPGLGLRLIYFSYDVKMKEKGDIPEGYSVSREKKERFSLILESASTNQTSMYLCASSTPGRNSPLHFGNGTRLTVT.

The J gene is TRBJ1-4, the V gene TRBV9, with 7 bases that match TRBD1. The V and J ends lost 0 bases and 7 bases, in that order; junction bases with no gene match: 6. The germline CDR1 and CDR2 sequences are SGDLS and YYNGEE. The CDR3 consists of 15 residues. For the CDR3, the DNA is TGTGCCAGCAGCGTAGACCACAGGGGCGGTGAAAAACTGTTTTTT. This codes for CASSVDHRGGEKLFF.

The CDR3 loop reads CASSRKRTGNYGYTF. The CDR3, as DNA: TGTGCCAGCAGCCGTAAGAGGACAGGGAACTATGGCTACACCTTC. The rearrangement links TRBV2 to TRBJ1-2; 8 nucleotides agree with TRBD1. The germline V gene has CDR1 SNHLY and CDR2 FYNNEI. This CDR3 is 15 amino acids long. The junction had 8 bases not matched to a gene; V was cut back by 6 bases and J by 2 bases.

V gene TRBV11-2 combines with J gene TRBJ1-1, with 7 bases identical to TRBD1. The CDR3 runs to 14 residues. Germline CDR1 and CDR2: SGHAT and FQNNGV. V lost 11 bases, J lost 6 bases, and 15 bases stayed unmatched. The CDR3 here is CASIPPDRASEAFF. CDR3 DNA: TGTGCCTCAATCCCACCAGACAGGGCCTCTGAAGCTTTCTTT.

This clone was counted between two and nine times. The chain uses TRBV6-6 and TRBJ2-7; the D is unclear. The CDR3 length is 11 residues. With 2 bases removed from V and 7 bases from J, the gap between germline ends came to 6 bases. From germline, CDR1 is MNHNY and CDR2 SVGAGI (reference sequence). CDR3 sequence reads: CASSYELEQYF. The DNA for the CDR3 is TGTGCCAGCAGTTACGAGTTAGAGCAGTACTTC.

The chain has TRBV25-1 and TRBJ2-2, with 7 bases matching TRBD1. The V gene's germline CDR1 is MGHDK and CDR2 SYGVNS. This CDR3 spans 15 amino acids. V trimming: 5 bases; J trimming: 7 bases; junction bases outside the gene matches: 10. CDR3 protein: CASSMTGYTIGELFF. Here the CDR3 DNA reads TGTGCCAGCAGTATGACAGGGTATACCATCGGGGAGCTGTTTTTT.

The chain couples TRBV24-1 to TRBJ1-2; D remains ambiguous. In germline, CDR1 is KGHDR, CDR2 SFDVKD. Trimming left V 3 bases short and J 8 bases short, with 21 bases between. There are 16 residues in the CDR3. DNA for the CDR3: TGTGCCACCAGTGATCCCACAACTCGCAGGATGGAAGGCTACACCTTC. Residues: CATSDPTTRRMEGYTF.

This clone was seen once. CDR3 sequence reads: CATSRDEVGEQYF. The CDR3 DNA is TGTGCCACCAGCAGAGATGAGGTAGGCGAGCAGTACTTC. This chain joins TRBV15 and TRBJ2-7; D uncertain. V was cut by 0 bases and J by 6 bases, with 9 bases left in between. Germline V gene lookup returns CDR1 LNHNV and CDR2 YYDKDF (reference sequence). The CDR3 has 13 residues.

The chain uses TRBV19 and TRBJ1-2, with D unresolved. Trimming left V 1 base short and J 8 bases short, with 17 bases between. The CDR3 covers 15 residues. Germline V CDR1 and CDR2: LNHDA, SQIVND (reference sequence). In nucleotides, the CDR3 is TGTGCCAGTAGTATAGCCGGCGAGGGTACCTACGGCTACACCTTC. Amino acids: CASSIAGEGTYGYTF.

This chain links TRBV24-1 with TRBJ2-1; 10 bases are a match to TRBD2. Germline trimming cut 1 base from V and 7 bases from J; bases unmatched to any gene: 9. The CDR3 consists of 17 residues. Germline V gene data show CDR1 as KGHDR and CDR2 as SFDVKD. The CDR3 spells CATSDFDLAGARNEQFF. The DNA of the CDR3 is TGTGCCACCAGTGATTTCGACCTAGCGGGAGCTCGGAATGAGCAGTTCTTC.

Only one count was recorded for this clone. The CDR3 sequence is CASSRDRGRIETQYF. The CDR3 DNA sequence: TGTGCCAGCAGTCGGGACAGGGGTCGTATCGAGACCCAGTACTTC. The chain uses TRBV6-5 and TRBJ2-5; 10 bases map to TRBD1. CDR1 is MNHEY, CDR2 SVGAGI, per germline. The CDR3 covers 15 residues. After removal of 5 bases from V and 5 bases from J, the junction contained 8 bases not matched to a gene.